The present T cell receptor beta chain was sequenced within a study of blood T cell repertoires in COVID-19. Overall study: COVID-19 samples collected from the United States, Italy and Spain covered acute and convalescent phases. Sample material is recorded as cDNA or gDNA derived from T cells, B-cell-depleted T cells, or PBMCs.

The germline CDR1 and CDR2 sequences are ENHRY and SYGVKD. There are 14 residues in the CDR3. The V end lost 4 bases, the J end lost 5 bases, and 9 bases lay between the germline ends. As handled by the study authors: Reference gene primer amplification gave nucleated cell count estimates. Using immunoSEQ multiplex PCR, the repertoire was profiled, and TCRdb retains in-frame clones only, with some absent. V, J and clone size were drawn from that table, and D and trimming were deduced from the DNA. The table shows about 12,000 clones, with around 79% occurring only once. The sequence derives from a man at least 80 years old with acute or convalescent COVID-19. This rearrangement joins TRBV10-3 to TRBJ1-6; D unclear. Material for sequencing was peripheral blood. This CDR3 is CAISVGSDNSPLHF. In DNA form, the CDR3 reads TGTGCCATCAGTGTTGGTTCGGATAATTCACCCCTCCACTTT.